This T cell receptor beta chain was captured by sequencing in a study of T cells in Graves' hyperthyroidism and ophthalmopathy. General study results and limits: Blood held most thyroid clonotypes expanded above 0.001 frequency.

Newly diagnosed patients aged 18 to 65 had hyperthyroidism of under 2 months' duration. It was uncontrolled infection, other autoimmune disease, pregnancy or lactation that excluded patients. At first hyperthyroidism diagnosis, before any ophthalmopathy symptoms, the blood sample was collected. Amplification targeted TCR beta CDR3 regions from RNA transcripts. TCR CDR3 regions were first amplified by RT-PCR with HTBI primers. MiXCR, applied by TCRdb to the multiplex PCR reads, yields one record per CDR3 protein. Seen here are under 350,000 distinct CDR3 sequences, roughly 15% observed once, and the top ten hold 6.5% to 10%. The table lists this clonotype with many counts. Its antigen is still unknown. Trimming left V 0 bases short and J 4 bases short, with 7 bases between. The CDR3 totals 13 residues. The germline gives CDR1 LNHDA, CDR2 SQIVND (reference sequence).

Sequencing was carried out using blood. This receptor was taken from a woman in her twenties or thirties with Graves' hyperthyroidism that later progressed to Graves' ophthalmopathy. The rearrangement joins TRBV19 to TRBJ2-7; no clear D. DNA of the CDR3: TGTGCCAGTAGTATAGACGCGCGTTACGAGCAGTACTTC. Amino acid sequence: CASSIDARYEQYF.